The source of this T cell receptor (beta chain) is a study of CD8 T cells in ankylosing spondylitis. Regarding the study as a whole: In ankylosing spondylitis blood, a motif of eight highly homologous TCR beta variants appeared characteristic. Disease-linked clones displayed a CD8+ phenotype and appeared relatively rarely in peripheral blood. Matched ankylosing spondylitis synovial fluid reportedly showed significant enrichment of disease-linked clones.

Turning to this clonotype: The target antigen is unknown.

TCRdb fed the 5' RACE reads into MiXCR, producing one record per CDR3 protein. The sample records over 700,000 distinct CDR3 sequences, around 20% being singletons. V was clipped by 5 bases and J by 5 bases; unmatched bases: 9. The CDR3 loop spans 16 amino acids. Germline loops: CDR1 SGHTA, CDR2 FQGNSA. This sequence was found in a male donor with ankylosing spondylitis. This chain uses TRBV7-2 with TRBJ2-1; 10 bases map to TRBD2. The sample taken for sequencing was blood, either unsorted or a sorted T cell fraction (not recorded which). CDR3 coding DNA: TGTGCCAGCAGCCCGAGAGGAGGACTAGCGGACAATGAGCAGTTCTTC. Translating gives CASSPRGGLADNEQFF.